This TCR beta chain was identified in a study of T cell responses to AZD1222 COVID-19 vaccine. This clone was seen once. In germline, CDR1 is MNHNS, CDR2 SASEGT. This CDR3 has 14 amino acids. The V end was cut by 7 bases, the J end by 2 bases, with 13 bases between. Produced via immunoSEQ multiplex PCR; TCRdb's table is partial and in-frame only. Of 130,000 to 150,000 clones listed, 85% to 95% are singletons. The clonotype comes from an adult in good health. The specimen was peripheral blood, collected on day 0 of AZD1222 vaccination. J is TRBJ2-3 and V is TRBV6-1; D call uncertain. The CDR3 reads CASTPPAYTDTQYF. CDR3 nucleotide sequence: TGTGCCAGCACTCCGCCGGCCTACACAGATACGCAGTATTTT.